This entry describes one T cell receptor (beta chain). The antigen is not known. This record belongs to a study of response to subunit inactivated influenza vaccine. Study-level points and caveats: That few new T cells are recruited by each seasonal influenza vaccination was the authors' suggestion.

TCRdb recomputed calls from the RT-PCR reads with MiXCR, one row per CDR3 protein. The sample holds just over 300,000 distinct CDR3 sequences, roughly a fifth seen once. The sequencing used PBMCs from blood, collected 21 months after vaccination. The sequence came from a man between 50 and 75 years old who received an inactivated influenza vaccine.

The CDR3 spells CASSQGLPSPAAQPYEQYF. CDR3 coding DNA: TGCGCCAGCAGCCAAGGCCTCCCTAGTCCGGCGGCCCAACCCTACGAGCAGTACTTC. The V and J genes are TRBV4-3 and TRBJ2-7; no definite D call. The CDR3 contains 19 residues. Germline V gene sequence: CDR1 LGHNA, CDR2 YSLEER. Trimming removed 1 base at V and 2 bases at J, with 24 bases between.